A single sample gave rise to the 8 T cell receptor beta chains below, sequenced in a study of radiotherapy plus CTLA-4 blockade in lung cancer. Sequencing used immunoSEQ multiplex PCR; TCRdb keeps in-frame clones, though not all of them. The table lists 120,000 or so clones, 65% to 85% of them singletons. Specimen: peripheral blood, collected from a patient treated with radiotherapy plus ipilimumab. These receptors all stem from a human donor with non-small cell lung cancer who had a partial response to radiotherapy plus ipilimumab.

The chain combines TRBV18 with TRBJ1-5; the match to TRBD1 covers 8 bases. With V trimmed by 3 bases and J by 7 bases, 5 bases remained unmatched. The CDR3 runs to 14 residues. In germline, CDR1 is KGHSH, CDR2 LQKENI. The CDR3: CASSPGQGYQPQHF. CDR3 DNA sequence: TGTGCCAGCTCACCCGGACAGGGTTACCAGCCCCAGCATTTT. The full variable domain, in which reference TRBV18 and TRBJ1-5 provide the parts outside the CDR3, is NAGVMQNPRHLVRRRGQEARLRCSPMKGHSHVYWYRQLPEEGLKFMVYLQKENIIDESGMPKERFSAEFPKEGPSILRIQQVVRGDSAAYFCASSPGQGYQPQHFGDGTRLSIL.

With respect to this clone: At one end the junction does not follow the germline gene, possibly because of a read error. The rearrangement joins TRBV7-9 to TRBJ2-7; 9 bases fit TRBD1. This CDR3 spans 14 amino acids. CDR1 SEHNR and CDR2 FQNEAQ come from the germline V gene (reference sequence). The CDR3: CASSLMSERDREDF. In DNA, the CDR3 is TGTGCCAGCAGTCTAATGTCGGAAAGGGACAGGGAAGACTTC.

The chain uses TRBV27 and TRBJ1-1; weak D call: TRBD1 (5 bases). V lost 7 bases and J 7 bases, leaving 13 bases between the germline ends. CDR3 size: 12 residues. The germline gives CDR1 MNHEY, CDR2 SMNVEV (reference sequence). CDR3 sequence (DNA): TGTGCCAGCACTACCTTAACAGGTGAAGCTTTCTTT. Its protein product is CASTTLTGEAFF.

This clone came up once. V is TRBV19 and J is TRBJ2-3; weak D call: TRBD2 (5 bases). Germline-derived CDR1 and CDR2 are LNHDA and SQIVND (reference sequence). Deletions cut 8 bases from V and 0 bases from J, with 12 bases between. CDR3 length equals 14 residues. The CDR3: CASSSGVSTDTQYF. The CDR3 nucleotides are TGTGCCAGTTCGTCCGGGGTTAGCACAGATACGCAGTATTTT.

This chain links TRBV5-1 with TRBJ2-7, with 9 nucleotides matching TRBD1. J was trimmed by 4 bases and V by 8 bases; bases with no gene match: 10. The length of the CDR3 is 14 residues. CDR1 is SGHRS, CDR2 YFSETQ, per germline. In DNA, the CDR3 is TGCGCCAGTGCCCGGACAGGGGAAGGGTACGAGCAGTACTTC. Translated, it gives CASARTGEGYEQYF. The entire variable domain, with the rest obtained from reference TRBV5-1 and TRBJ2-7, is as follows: KAGVTQTPRYLIKTRGQQVTLSCSPISGHRSVSWYQQTPGQGLQFLFEYFSETQRNKGNFPGRFSGRQFSNSRSEMNVSTLELGDSALYLCASARTGEGYEQYFGPGTRLTVT.

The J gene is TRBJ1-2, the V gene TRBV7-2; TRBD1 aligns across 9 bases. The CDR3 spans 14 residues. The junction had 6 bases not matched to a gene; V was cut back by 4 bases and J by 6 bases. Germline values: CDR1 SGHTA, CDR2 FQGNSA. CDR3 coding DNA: TGTGCCAGCAGCTCTCAGACAGGGGGGGATGGCTACACCTTC. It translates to CASSSQTGGDGYTF.

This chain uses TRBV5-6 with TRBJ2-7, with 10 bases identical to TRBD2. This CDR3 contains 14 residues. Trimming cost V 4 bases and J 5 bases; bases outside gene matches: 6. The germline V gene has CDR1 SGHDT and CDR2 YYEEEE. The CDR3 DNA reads TGTGCCAGCAGCCCTAGCGGGGGAAGGGACGAGCAGTACTTC. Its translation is CASSPSGGRDEQYF.

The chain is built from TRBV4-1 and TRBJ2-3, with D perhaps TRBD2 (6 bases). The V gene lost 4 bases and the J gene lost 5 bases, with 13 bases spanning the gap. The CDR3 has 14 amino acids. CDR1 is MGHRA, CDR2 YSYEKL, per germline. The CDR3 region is CASSRGTYGDTQYF. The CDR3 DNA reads TGCGCCAGCAGCCGCGGGACCTACGGAGATACGCAGTATTTT.